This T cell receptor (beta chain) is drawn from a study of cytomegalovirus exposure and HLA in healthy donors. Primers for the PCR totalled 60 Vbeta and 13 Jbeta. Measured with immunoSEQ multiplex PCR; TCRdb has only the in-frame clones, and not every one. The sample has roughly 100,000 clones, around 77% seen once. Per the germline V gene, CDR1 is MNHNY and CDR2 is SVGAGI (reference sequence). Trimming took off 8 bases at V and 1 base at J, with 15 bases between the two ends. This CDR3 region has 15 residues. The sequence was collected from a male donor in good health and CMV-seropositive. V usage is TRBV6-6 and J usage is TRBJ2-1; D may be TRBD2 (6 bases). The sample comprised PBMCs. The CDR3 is CASWGLLSSYNEQFF. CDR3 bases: TGTGCCAGCTGGGGACTCCTATCGTCCTACAATGAGCAGTTCTTC.